The rows below give T cell receptor beta chains drawn from one sample of a study of T cell responses to AZD1222 COVID-19 vaccine. TCRdb's table, derived via immunoSEQ multiplex PCR, lists solely in-frame clones and lacks some. Of some 190,000 clones listed, 85% to 95% are singletons. Sequenced here: peripheral blood, sampled on day 0 of AZD1222 vaccination. The receptors derive from an adult in good health. Both conserved end residues are part of each CDR3. Each record gives: V gene, CDR3 protein.

v_call: TRBV28
cdr3_aa: CASESGGSSYEQYF

v_call: TRBV28
cdr3_aa: CASRGHYEQYF

v_call: TRBV7-8
cdr3_aa: CASSPGGGNGNQPQHF

v_call: TRBV28
cdr3_aa: CASSRTGAFEAFF

v_call: TRBV27
cdr3_aa: CASSPSPGSSYNSPLHF

v_call: TRBV19
cdr3_aa: CASRAGGSYNEQFF

v_call: TRBV5-6
cdr3_aa: CASSLKRYEQYF

v_call: TRBV28
cdr3_aa: CASRPQGGYQPQHF

v_call: TRBV4-2
cdr3_aa: CASSQDPLRGGQQETQYF

v_call: TRBV30
cdr3_aa: CAWRRGLAADTQYF

v_call: TRBV3-1/TRBV3-2
cdr3_aa: CASSPPESWGRADTQYF

v_call: TRBV29-1
cdr3_aa: CSVEDRGGNSGNTIYF

v_call: TRBV19
cdr3_aa: CASRDLAGGEQYF

v_call: TRBV30
cdr3_aa: CAWRTDSPTGPQHF

v_call: TRBV5-1
cdr3_aa: CASSSLPGSDTQYF

v_call: TRBV7-9
cdr3_aa: CASSLAGTGSPGKAFF